This T cell receptor beta chain was recovered during a study of cytomegalovirus exposure and HLA in healthy donors. TCRdb keeps only in-frame clones here, not all; method: immunoSEQ multiplex PCR. The repertoire consists of 80,000 to 100,000 clones, with approximately 88% occurring once and the leading ten covering roughly 3.8%. Regarding the study as a whole: Generally TCR sequences proved uncommon, though certain public TCRs appeared in numerous donors. It was found in a later analysis that first-cohort TCR clusters tended to co-occur in the 90 to 150 validation repertoires. The investigators catalogued 160 or so TCR beta chains as cytomegalovirus-associated.

V dropped 7 bases and J dropped 4; count of bases not matched to a gene: 8. The CDR3 spans 14 residues. CDR1 SGDLS and CDR2 YYNGEE come from the germline V gene. These donors were members of the roughly 120-subject validation cohort, a group separate from the roughly 670-subject first cohort. For this clone: Its antigen is not known.

The sample comprised PBMCs. The source of this sequence is a woman younger than 45 in good health and CMV-seronegative. The chain combines TRBV9 with TRBJ2-1, with 7 bases aligning to TRBD2. CDR3: CASDRGEWYNEQFF. DNA of the CDR3: TGTGCCAGCGACCGGGGGGAATGGTACAATGAGCAGTTCTTC. Combining the CDR3 with reference TRBV9 and TRBJ2-1 gives the whole variable domain DSGVTQTPKHLITATGQRVTLRCSPRSGDLSVYWYQQSLDQGLQFLIQYYNGEERAKGNILERFSAQQFPDLHSELNLSSLELGDSALYFCASDRGEWYNEQFFGPGTRLTVL.